This T cell receptor (beta chain) stems from a study of T cell responses to AZD1222 COVID-19 vaccine. Some clones are missing from TCRdb's copy, which holds only in-frame ones; the method was immunoSEQ multiplex PCR. The profile covers roughly 150,000 clones, with nearly 95% appearing a single time and 2.3% taken by the ten largest. Study findings and constraints: AZD1222 recipients seropositive at baseline numbered only five to seven.

V shed 4 bases, J shed 3 bases, and the junction held 3 bases outside the gene matches. The CDR3 runs to 15 residues. Germline CDR1 is SGHRS and CDR2 is YFSETQ. In regard to this clone: Its antigen is as yet unknown.

The chain employs TRBV5-1 and TRBJ2-3, with 12 positions matching TRBD1. The receptor's source is an adult in good health. Sequenced material: peripheral blood, taken on day 0 of AZD1222 vaccination. Here the CDR3 DNA reads TGCGCCAGCAGCACGGGACAGGGGGCTACAGATACGCAGTATTTT. Translation gives CASSTGQGATDTQYF.